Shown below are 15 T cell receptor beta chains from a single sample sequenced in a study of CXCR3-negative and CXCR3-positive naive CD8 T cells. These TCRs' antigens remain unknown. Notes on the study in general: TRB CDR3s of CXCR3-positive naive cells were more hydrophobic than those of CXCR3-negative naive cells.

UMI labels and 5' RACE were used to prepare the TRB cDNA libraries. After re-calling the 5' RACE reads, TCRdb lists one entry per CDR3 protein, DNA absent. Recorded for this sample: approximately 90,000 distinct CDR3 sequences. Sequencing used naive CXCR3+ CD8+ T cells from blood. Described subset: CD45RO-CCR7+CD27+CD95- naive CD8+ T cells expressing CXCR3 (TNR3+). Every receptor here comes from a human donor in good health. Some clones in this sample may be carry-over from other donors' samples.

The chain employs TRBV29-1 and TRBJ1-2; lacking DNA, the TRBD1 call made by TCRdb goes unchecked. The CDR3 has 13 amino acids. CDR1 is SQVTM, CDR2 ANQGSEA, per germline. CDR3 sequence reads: CSVLGQTNYGYTF.

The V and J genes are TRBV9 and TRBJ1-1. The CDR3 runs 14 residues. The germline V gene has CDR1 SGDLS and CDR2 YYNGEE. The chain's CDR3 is CASSGQGGNTEAFF.

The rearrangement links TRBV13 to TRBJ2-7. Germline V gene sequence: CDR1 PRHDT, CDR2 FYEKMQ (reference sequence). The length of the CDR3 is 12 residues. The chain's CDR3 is CASSLRSYEQYF.

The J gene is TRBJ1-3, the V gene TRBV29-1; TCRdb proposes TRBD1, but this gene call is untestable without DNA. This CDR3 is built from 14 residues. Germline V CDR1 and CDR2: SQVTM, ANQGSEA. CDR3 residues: CSVPAAGEGNTIYF.

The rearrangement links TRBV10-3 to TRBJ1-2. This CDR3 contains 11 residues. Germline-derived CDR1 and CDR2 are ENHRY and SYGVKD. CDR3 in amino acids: CATRVDYGYTF.

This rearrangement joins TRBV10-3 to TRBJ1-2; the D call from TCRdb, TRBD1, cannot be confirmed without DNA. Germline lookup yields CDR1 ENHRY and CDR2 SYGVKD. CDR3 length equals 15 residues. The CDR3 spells CAIRPVGVFDYGYTF.

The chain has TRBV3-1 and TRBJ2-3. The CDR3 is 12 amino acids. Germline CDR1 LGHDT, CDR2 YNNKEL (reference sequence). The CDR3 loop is CASSRPADTQYF.

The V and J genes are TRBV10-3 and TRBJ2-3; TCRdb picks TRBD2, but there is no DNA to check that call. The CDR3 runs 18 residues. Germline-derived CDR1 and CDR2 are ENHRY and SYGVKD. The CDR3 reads CAISEGWGTSGSPDTQYF.

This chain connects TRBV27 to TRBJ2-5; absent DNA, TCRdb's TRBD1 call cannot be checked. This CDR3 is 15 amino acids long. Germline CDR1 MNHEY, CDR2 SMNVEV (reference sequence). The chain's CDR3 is CASSFLGTGVETQYF.

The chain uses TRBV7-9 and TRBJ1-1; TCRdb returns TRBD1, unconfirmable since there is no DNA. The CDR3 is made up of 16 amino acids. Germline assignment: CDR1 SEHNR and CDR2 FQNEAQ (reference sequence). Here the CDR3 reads CASSLRGQGFNTEAFF.

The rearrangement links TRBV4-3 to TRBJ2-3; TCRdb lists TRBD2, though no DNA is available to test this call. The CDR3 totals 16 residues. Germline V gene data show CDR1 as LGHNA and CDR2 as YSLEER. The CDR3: CASSQASGGAVDTQYF.

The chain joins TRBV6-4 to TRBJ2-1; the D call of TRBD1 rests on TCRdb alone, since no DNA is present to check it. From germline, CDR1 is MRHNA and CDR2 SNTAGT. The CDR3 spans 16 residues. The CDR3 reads CASSERGGGQYNEQFF.

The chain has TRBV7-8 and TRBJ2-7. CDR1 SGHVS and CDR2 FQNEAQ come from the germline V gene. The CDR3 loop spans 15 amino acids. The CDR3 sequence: CASSSATRGSYEQYF. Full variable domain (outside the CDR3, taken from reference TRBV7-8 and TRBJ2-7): GAGVSQSPRYKVAKRGQDVALRCDPISGHVSLFWYQQALGQGPEFLTYFQNEAQLDKSGLPSDRFFAERPEGSVSTLKIQRTQQEDSAVYLCASSSATRGSYEQYFGPGTRLTVT.

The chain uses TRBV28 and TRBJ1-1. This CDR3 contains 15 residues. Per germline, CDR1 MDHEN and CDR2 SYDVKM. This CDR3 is CASSFTRSRFTEAFF.

CDR3 sequence reads: CASIRLAGELFF. The chain employs TRBV12-3 or TRBV12-4 and TRBJ2-2; as DNA is missing, the TRBD2 call by TCRdb cannot be tested. The CDR3 length is 12 residues.